The 10 T cell receptor beta chains below come from one sample, sequenced in a study of blood T cell repertoires in COVID-19. TCRdb's copy holds only in-frame clones and misses some; the assay was immunoSEQ multiplex PCR. The sample has some 14,000 clones; approximately 84% are singletons. The sequenced sample consisted of peripheral blood. The receptors were gathered from a human donor in a cohort sampled during active COVID-19.

This chain links TRBV7-2 with TRBJ1-2; maybe TRBD1 (5 bases). V dropped 4 bases and J dropped 2 bases, with 11 bases sitting between them. The germline V gene encodes CDR1 SGHTA and CDR2 FQGNSA. The CDR3 covers 14 residues. As DNA, the CDR3 is TGTGCCAGCAGCTCCCCGACAGTAAACTATGGCTACACCTTC. Amino acid sequence: CASSSPTVNYGYTF. Looking up the rest from reference TRBV7-2 and TRBJ1-2 gives the full variable domain: GAGVSQSPSNKVTEKGKDVELRCDPISGHTALYWYRQSLGQGLEFLIYFQGNSAPDKSGLPSDRFSAERTGGSVSTLTIQRTQQEDSAVYLCASSSPTVNYGYTFGSGTRLTVV.

This clone was counted a few times. The genes are TRBV28 and TRBJ1-5; the D is unclear. Germline CDR1 reads MDHEN; CDR2 reads SYDVKM. V lost 7 bases to trimming and J lost 0 bases, with 13 bases between them. CDR3 length: 15 amino acids. CDR3 in DNA: TGTGCCAGCACCAAACGGTATCGTAGCAATCAGCCCCAGCATTTT. Translation: CASTKRYRSNQPQHF.

This chain joins TRBV6-5 and TRBJ1-5; unclear D gene. V dropped 5 bases and J dropped 7 bases, with 12 bases sitting between them. The CDR3 runs to 13 residues. The V gene's germline CDR1 is MNHEY and CDR2 SVGAGI. CDR3 nucleotides: TGTGCCAGCAGTAAGGAGGGAGGCCAGCCCCAGCATTTT. Amino acids: CASSKEGGQPQHF.

The chain couples TRBV7-2 to TRBJ1-4; possible D gene TRBD1, 5 bases. Germline loops: CDR1 SGHTA, CDR2 FQGNSA. This CDR3 region has 15 residues. V gave up 0 bases and J gave up 8 bases, with 13 bases separating them. For the CDR3, the DNA is TGTGCCAGCAGCTTAGCGGGAGGGGTTCGGGAAAAACTGTTTTTT. It codes for CASSLAGGVREKLFF.

The rearrangement joins TRBV28 to TRBJ2-7; a possible D gene is TRBD1 (7 bases). Trimming pared 6 bases from V and 3 bases from J, leaving 18 bases between. The CDR3 covers 15 residues. Germline CDR1 is MDHEN and CDR2 is SYDVKM. This chain's CDR3 is CASSLAGQQFYEQYF. CDR3 DNA sequence: TGTGCCAGCAGCTTGGCGGGACAGCAGTTCTACGAGCAGTACTTC.

This chain links TRBV28 with TRBJ2-7; TRBD1 might be the D (6 bases). Looked up from germline, CDR1 is MDHEN and CDR2 is SYDVKM. The CDR3 covers 14 residues. Trimming shortened V by 6 bases and J by 1 base, and 13 bases separated the two germline ends. CDR3 loop: CASRNRERSYEQYF. CDR3 nucleotide sequence: TGTGCCAGCAGGAACAGGGAGAGGTCCTACGAGCAGTACTTC.

The chain employs TRBV7-9 and TRBJ2-3, with unresolved D. Germline CDR1 and CDR2: SEHNR and FQNEAQ (reference sequence). V lost 2 bases, J lost 0 bases, and 6 bases lay in between. The CDR3 runs to 14 residues. The CDR3 protein is CASSLSKSTDTQYF. The CDR3, as DNA: TGTGCCAGCAGCTTATCCAAAAGCACAGATACGCAGTATTTT.

This clone showed up just once. This sequence joins TRBV7-8 and TRBJ2-7, with 8 bases identical to TRBD2. The CDR3 consists of 16 residues. Germline CDR1 and CDR2: SGHVS and FQNEAQ. With 5 bases clipped from V and 2 bases from J, the junction kept 11 bases outside the gene matches. In DNA form, the CDR3 reads TGTGCCAGCAGCCGCCTAGCGGGCCTAGGCCCCTACGAGCAGTACTTC. It encodes CASSRLAGLGPYEQYF.

As to this clone: The sample holds other DNA sequences that translate to the same CDR3. The rearrangement links TRBV27 to TRBJ1-1, with 10 bases that match TRBD1. The V gene end was trimmed by 4 bases and the J gene end by 0 bases; junction bases not matched to a gene: 5. In germline, CDR1 is MNHEY, CDR2 SMNVEV (reference sequence). The CDR3 runs to 16 residues. In DNA, the CDR3 is TGTGCCAGCAGTTGGGACAGGGGTTCGATGAACACTGAAGCTTTCTTT. It translates to CASSWDRGSMNTEAFF.

V gene TRBV11-2 combines with J gene TRBJ2-7, with TRBD2 matching over 13 bases. This CDR3 contains 15 residues. Germline CDR1 is SGHAT and CDR2 is FQNNGV. The trim removed 5 bases at V and 9 bases at J, leaving 10 bases unmatched. CDR3 residues: CASSLTGTSGIRQYF. CDR3 sequence (DNA): TGTGCCAGCAGCCTAACCGGGACTAGCGGGATAAGGCAGTACTTC.